This T cell receptor beta chain was sequenced in a study of T-cell reconstitution after alpha-beta-depleted transplantation in children. Unique molecular identifiers were used to barcode this TCRbeta library. TCRdb called the PCR reads again in MiXCR, with one record for every CDR3 protein. The table lists about 8,700 distinct CDR3 sequences, about 15% of them singletons. In its sample, this clonotype was seen many times. The germline V gene has CDR1 SGHRS and CDR2 YFSETQ. The CDR3 is 13 amino acids. V was cut by 2 bases and J by 2 bases, with 5 bases left in between. V is TRBV5-1 and J is TRBJ1-5; TRBD1 is a possible D gene (5 bases). The origin of this receptor is a male patient aged 10 to 17 who had a stem cell transplant for acute lymphoblastic leukemia, so the T cells may come from the graft donor. This material consisted of PBMCs, mostly from graft donor cells, taken 60 days after TCRalphabeta/CD19-depleted stem cell transplant. The CDR3 sequence is CASSLQGNQPQHF. DNA for the CDR3: TGCGCCAGCAGCTTACAGGGCAATCAGCCCCAGCATTTT.